This T cell receptor beta chain was sequenced in a study of shared clonotypes between healthy human individuals (TCRdb year 2020). Describing the broader study: A few men and a couple of women, aged 18 to 49 years, made up the cohort. Per donor, leukapheresis produced somewhere between about 0.85 and 8.9 billion PBMCs. Blood TCR repertoires of five healthy adults were deeply sequenced to estimate repertoire size and the extent of clonotype sharing between individuals. To increase sequencing depth and limit assay-specific biases, different laboratories used diverse techniques to prepare libraries and sequence TCR repertoires. Per donor, three plates each were used for CD4 naive and CD4 memory, two for CD8 naive, and one for CD8 memory. General conclusions and limits of the study: Only blood was sampled, and tissue TCR repertoires likely differ from those in blood. Pairwise subsampling led to the expectation that sequencing depth would affect the degree of clonotype sharing among donors. Approximately 5% of naive CD4, approximately 3.7% of naive CD8, approximately 2% of memory CD4, and more than 0.35% of memory CD8 clonotypes were shared across a handful of donors. Naive subsets generally had larger estimated clonotype richness than memory subsets. Compared with non-shared clonotypes, the clonotypes found in all four sorted-subset donors had higher generation probabilities. Incomplete sequencing was indicated by rarefaction of sorted-subset datasets, despite the large sequencing depth. Because the study included a small number of donors, the genetic and exposure-history diversity represented was limited.

The donors were healthy, HIV-negative adults who had no recently reported acute infections or vaccinations. Only Caucasian adults living in Nashville, Tennessee, USA were represented among the donors. The CD8 memory samples were a combination of magnetically selected CD45RO+ cells and CCR7-negative CD45RA+ effector memory (TemRA) cells. Blood was obtained by leukapheresis, after which PBMCs were separated by Ficoll-Histopaque density gradient centrifugation and cryopreserved in liquid nitrogen vapor phase. Analytical flow cytometry was used to check the purity and quantity of each magnetically sorted T cell population. Each sorted fraction had its genomic DNA isolated and then quantified by UV absorbance on a Nanodrop 2000c. In the germline V gene, CDR1 corresponds to SGHTA and CDR2 to FQGTGA. At the junction V is shortened by 3 bases and J by 2 bases; bases outside the gene matches: 3. There are 16 amino acids in the CDR3, from cysteine to phenylalanine inclusive. Only the CDR3 DNA stays, 48 bases, in frame from base 1.

Remarks on this clone: There is no known antigen for this receptor. No quality values exist for individual bases; no much larger clone is one base distant.

Using the deep immunoSEQ assay, multiplex PCR amplified TCR CDR3 regions from genomic DNA. Extracted genomic DNA from each cell subset was spread evenly across all wells of several immunoSEQ 96-well plates, with each plate serving as a replicate. For sorted subsets, about 200 ng genomic DNA, equal to about 30,000 T cell genomes, was loaded into each replicate PCR. Purified libraries were quantified with a Qubit 3.0 fluorometer, sized on a Bioanalyzer 2100, and re-quantified with the KAPA Library Quantification kit. Each immunoSEQ 96-well plate was sequenced on its own single-read 150-cycle Illumina NextSeq 550 flow cell. As for the original processing: Because the immunoSEQ output included only junctional sequences and no quality scores, the filtering could not be the same as the filtering used for full-length reads. To assign V/J genes and CDR3, sequences were annotated against IMGT germline references using PyIR, a Python wrapper for IgBLAST v1.9. Reads were filtered out if the reads had weak V/J assignments (E-value above 1e-6), no CDR3, stop codons, out-of-frame junctions, or ambiguous translated residues. V3J clonotypes were defined by identical inferred V gene, J gene, and CDR3 amino acid sequence. To compute the percentage overlap between repertoires, the number of shared unique clonotypes was divided by the size of the smaller repertoire. Three approaches were used to assess repertoire richness: RTK rarefaction, the Chao1 estimator, and Recon v2.1 estimates of unobserved clonotypes. For all TCRbeta clonotypes obtained by the gDNA method from four donors, generation probabilities were computed with OLGA. As stored in TCRdb, this immuneACCESS dataset retains in-frame rearrangements with V and J assigned. A fraction of the clones does not appear; measured against another copy, unresolved V genes explain less than half of the discrepancy, and the remainder lacks a known reason. Clone size and the V and J calls come from that table; the DNA yielded D and trimming. This sample has roughly 320,000 clones in its table, and around 90% of those were observed once. The top ten hold 15% to 20% of the sample.

The chain links TRBV7-3 with TRBJ1-6; 8 central nucleotides agree with TRBD1. This sequence was found in a man aged 18 to 29 in good health. Sequenced input: memory CD8+ T cells sorted from blood. What this sample's cell subset or site label stands for: CD45RO+ cells pooled with CCR7-negative TemRA cells. The DNA sequence is TGTGCCAGCAGCTTGACAGGGGACCCCTATAATTCACCCCTCCACTTT. This encodes CASSLTGDPYNSPLHF. The variable domain in full, with residues beyond the CDR3 obtained from the reference TRBV7-3 and TRBJ1-6 genes, is GAGVSQTPSNKVTEKGKYVELRCDPISGHTALYWYRQSLGQGPEFLIYFQGTGAADDSGLPNDRFFAVRPEGSVSTLKIQRTERGDSAVYLCASSLTGDPYNSPLHFGNGTRLTVT.